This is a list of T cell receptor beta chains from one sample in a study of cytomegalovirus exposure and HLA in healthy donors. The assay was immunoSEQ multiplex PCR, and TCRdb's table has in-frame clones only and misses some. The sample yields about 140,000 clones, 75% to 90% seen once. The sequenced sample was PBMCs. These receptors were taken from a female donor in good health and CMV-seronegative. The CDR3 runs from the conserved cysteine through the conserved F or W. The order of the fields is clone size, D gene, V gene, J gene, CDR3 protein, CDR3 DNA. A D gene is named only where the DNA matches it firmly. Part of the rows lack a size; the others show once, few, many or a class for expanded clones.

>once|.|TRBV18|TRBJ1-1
CASSLGIQGRLNTEAFF
TGTGCCAGCTCCCTAGGAATACAGGGACGCTTGAACACTGAAGCTTTCTTT
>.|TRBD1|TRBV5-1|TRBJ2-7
CASSFVSNLSGTAISYEQYF
TGCGCCAGCAGCTTCGTAAGCAATCTTTCCGGGACAGCAATCTCCTACGAGCAGTACTTC
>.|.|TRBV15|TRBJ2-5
CATSIPGVQETQYF
TGTGCCACCAGCATCCCAGGGGTCCAAGAGACCCAGTACTTC
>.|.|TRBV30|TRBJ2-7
CAWSVGLAGYEQYF
TGTGCCTGGAGTGTAGGGCTAGCCGGCTACGAGCAGTACTTC
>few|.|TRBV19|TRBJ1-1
CASSIGRTKGTEAFF
TGTGCCAGTAGTATAGGACGTACCAAGGGGACTGAAGCTTTCTTT
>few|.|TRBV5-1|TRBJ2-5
CASSYSGGGGQETQYF
TGCGCCAGCAGCTATTCTGGGGGAGGGGGCCAAGAGACCCAGTACTTC
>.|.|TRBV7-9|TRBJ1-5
CASSLADKGPQHF
TGTGCCAGCAGCTTAGCCGACAAAGGGCCCCAGCATTTT
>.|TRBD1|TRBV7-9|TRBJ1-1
CASSPSGTGTEAFF
TGTGCCAGCAGCCCTTCCGGGACAGGAACTGAAGCTTTCTTT
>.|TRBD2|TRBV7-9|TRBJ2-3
CASSSPGLAEYPSTDTQYF
TGTGCCAGCAGCTCTCCGGGACTAGCGGAATACCCTAGCACAGATACGCAGTATTTT
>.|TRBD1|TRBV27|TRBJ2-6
CASSLFGQGSGANVLTF
TGTGCCAGCAGTTTATTTGGACAGGGGTCTGGGGCCAACGTCCTGACTTTC
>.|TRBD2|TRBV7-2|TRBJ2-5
CASSPGASGRDGKETQYF
TGTGCCAGCAGCCCCGGGGCTAGCGGGAGGGACGGAAAAGAGACCCAGTACTTC
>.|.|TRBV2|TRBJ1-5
CASSTTDSNQPQHF
TGTGCCAGCAGTACCACAGATAGCAATCAGCCCCAGCATTTT
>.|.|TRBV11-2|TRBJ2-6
CASSPIEGTTGANVLTF
TGTGCCAGCAGCCCCATTGAGGGTACCACTGGGGCCAACGTCCTGACTTTC
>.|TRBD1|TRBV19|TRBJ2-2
CASSIVFYRGTGELFF
TGTGCCAGTAGTATCGTATTCTACAGGGGTACCGGGGAGCTGTTTTTT
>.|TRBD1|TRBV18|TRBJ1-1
CASSHSRDSPEAFF
TGTGCCAGCTCACACTCCCGGGACAGCCCTGAAGCTTTCTTT
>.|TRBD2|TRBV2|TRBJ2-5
CASRAGEETQYF
TGTGCCAGCAGGGCGGGAGAGGAGACCCAGTACTTC
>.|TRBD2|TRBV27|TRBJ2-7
CASSQGLAGSEQYF
TGTGCCAGCAGTCAGGGACTAGCGGGATCCGAGCAGTACTTC
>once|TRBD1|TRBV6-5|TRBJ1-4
CASSSRTGPSREKLFF
TGTGCCAGCAGTTCCCGGACAGGGCCTTCTAGGGAAAAACTGTTTTTT
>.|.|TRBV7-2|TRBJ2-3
CASTSSESSQYF
TGTGCCAGCACCTCAAGCGAGTCATCGCAGTATTTT
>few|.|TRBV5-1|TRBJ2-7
CASSSKGESSYEQYF
TGCGCCAGCAGCTCGAAGGGGGAGAGCTCCTACGAGCAGTACTTC
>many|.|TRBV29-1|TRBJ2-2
CSGRGTGELFF
TGCAGCGGGAGAGGCACCGGGGAGCTGTTTTTT
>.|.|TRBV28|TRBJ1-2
CASSLTVNYGYTF
TGTGCCAGCAGTTTGACTGTTAACTATGGCTACACCTTC
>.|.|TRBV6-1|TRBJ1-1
CAVTRSNTEAFF
TGTGCCGTAACTCGGTCGAACACTGAAGCTTTCTTT
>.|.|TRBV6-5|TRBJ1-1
CASRSPRGGKVAFF
TGTGCCAGCAGGTCGCCTCGGGGGGGCAAAGTAGCTTTCTTT
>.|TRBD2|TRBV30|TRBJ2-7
CAWSPQGLAGGALEQYF
TGTGCCTGGAGCCCCCAGGGACTAGCGGGAGGTGCCCTCGAGCAGTACTTC
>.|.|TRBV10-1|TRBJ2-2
CASSPDRTGELFF
TGCGCCAGCAGTCCAGACAGGACCGGGGAGCTGTTTTTT
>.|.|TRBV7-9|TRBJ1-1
CASSLGESEAFF
TGTGCCAGCAGCCTAGGGGAGTCCGAAGCTTTCTTT
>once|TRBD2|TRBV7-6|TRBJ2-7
CASSRGLAGTSPFYEQYF
TGTGCCAGCAGCAGGGGACTAGCGGGGACCTCCCCGTTCTACGAGCAGTACTTC
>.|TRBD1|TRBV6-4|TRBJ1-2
CASSSGTGSFYGYTF
TGTGCCAGCAGTTCCGGGACAGGGAGTTTCTATGGCTACACCTTC
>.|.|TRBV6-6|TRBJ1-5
CASSEGNQPQHF
TGTGCCAGCAGTGAGGGTAATCAGCCCCAGCATTTT
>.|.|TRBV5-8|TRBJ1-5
CASSLVSVSNQPQHF
TGTGCCAGCAGCTTGGTATCAGTGTCCAATCAGCCCCAGCATTTT
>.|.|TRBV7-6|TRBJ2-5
CASSLPEGTWGTQYF
TGTGCCAGCAGCCTCCCCGAGGGGACTTGGGGGACCCAGTACTTC
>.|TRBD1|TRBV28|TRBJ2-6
CASSTPDRVGANVLTF
TGTGCCAGCAGTACTCCCGACAGGGTCGGGGCCAACGTCCTGACTTTC
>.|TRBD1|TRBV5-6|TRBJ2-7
CASSLPGQVYEQYF
TGTGCCAGCAGCTTACCGGGACAGGTATACGAGCAGTACTTC
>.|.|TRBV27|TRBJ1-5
CASSLEGGWGQPQHF
TGTGCCAGCAGTTTAGAGGGGGGGTGGGGTCAGCCCCAGCATTTT
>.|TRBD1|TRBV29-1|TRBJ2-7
CSVSGTGAYEQYF
TGCAGCGTTTCCGGGACAGGGGCCTACGAGCAGTACTTC
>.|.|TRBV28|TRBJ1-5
CASSFMRVARGDGNQPQHF
TGTGCCAGCAGTTTTATGCGTGTGGCTCGGGGGGACGGCAATCAGCCCCAGCATTTT
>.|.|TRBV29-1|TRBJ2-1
CSSGTTKPEQFF
TGCAGCTCAGGCACGACTAAACCTGAGCAGTTCTTC
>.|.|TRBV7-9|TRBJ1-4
CASSLTNTNEKLFF
TGTGCCAGCAGCTTAACTAACACGAATGAAAAACTGTTTTTT
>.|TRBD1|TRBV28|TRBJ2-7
CASSMYRGSSYEQYF
TGTGCCAGCAGTATGTACAGGGGGAGCTCCTACGAGCAGTACTTC
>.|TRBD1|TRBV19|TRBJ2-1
CASRDGTGGRNEQFF
TGTGCCAGTAGGGACGGGACAGGGGGTAGGAATGAGCAGTTCTTC
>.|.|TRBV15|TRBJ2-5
CATSRDKTARETQYF
TGTGCCACCAGCAGAGATAAGACTGCCCGGGAGACCCAGTACTTC
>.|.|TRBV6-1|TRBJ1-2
CASSATESYGYTF
TGTGCCAGCAGTGCCACAGAGTCCTATGGCTACACCTTC
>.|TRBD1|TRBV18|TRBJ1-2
CASSPIAGGADGYTF
TGTGCCAGCTCACCAATTGCAGGGGGCGCGGATGGCTACACCTTC
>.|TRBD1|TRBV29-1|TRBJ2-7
CSVSGTGGSYEQYF
TGCAGCGTTTCCGGGACAGGGGGTTCCTACGAGCAGTACTTC
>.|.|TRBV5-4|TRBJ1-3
CASSLDRAAGNTIYF
TGTGCCAGCAGCTTGGACAGGGCGGCAGGAAACACCATATATTTT
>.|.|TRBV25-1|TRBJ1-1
CASSDRGTEAFF
TGTGCCAGCAGCGACCGAGGCACTGAAGCTTTCTTT
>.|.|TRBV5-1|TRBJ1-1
CASSPETMNTEAFF
TGCGCCAGCAGCCCAGAAACCATGAACACTGAAGCTTTCTTT
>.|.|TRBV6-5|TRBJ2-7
CASSYDPVENEQYF
TGTGCCAGCAGTTACGATCCCGTCGAGAACGAGCAGTACTTC